The 14 T cell receptor beta chains below were found in one sample sequenced in a study of shared clonotypes between healthy human individuals. Profiled with immunoSEQ multiplex PCR; TCRdb holds only in-frame clones, not every one. The data show 1,400,000 or so clones, about 98.5% seen once. The material sequenced was naive CD4+ T cells sorted from blood. Specified subset: CD45RA+ positively selected. These receptors were taken from a man aged 25 to 40 in good health.

The gene calls are TRBV2 and TRBJ1-1; D gene uncertain. This CDR3 is 11 amino acids long. V gave up 7 bases and J gave up 5 bases, with 8 bases separating them. CDR1 and CDR2 (germline): SNHLY, FYNNEI. The CDR3 loop reads CASTYKTEAFF. The CDR3 region has the DNA TGTGCCAGCACCTACAAAACTGAAGCTTTCTTT.

V is TRBV6-5 and J is TRBJ1-1; maybe TRBD1 (5 bases). The CDR3 loop spans 14 amino acids. The V end lost 8 bases, the J end lost 0 bases, and 13 bases lay between the germline ends. Germline CDR1 reads MNHEY; CDR2 reads SVGAGI. As DNA, the CDR3 is TGTGCCAGCGCCTCACGGGGCATGAACACTGAAGCTTTCTTT. Encoded protein: CASASRGMNTEAFF.

CDR3 in amino acids: CASSSSGGTFNYGYTF. CDR3 coding DNA: TGTGCCAGCAGCAGTAGTGGGGGGACCTTTAACTATGGCTACACCTTC. The rearrangement links TRBV7-2 to TRBJ1-2; weak D call: TRBD1 (5 bases). Trimming shortened V by 5 bases and J by 1 base, and 17 bases separated the two germline ends. The length of the CDR3 is 16 residues. Germline values: CDR1 SGHTA, CDR2 FQGNSA.

J is TRBJ2-1 and V is TRBV28; 14 bases fit TRBD2. The ends lost 6 bases at V and 0 bases at J; junction bases unmatched: 7. Germline CDR1 MDHEN, CDR2 SYDVKM. The CDR3 covers 18 residues. This chain's CDR3 is CASRGLAGDKSSYNEQFF. CDR3 nucleotides: TGTGCCAGCAGGGGACTAGCGGGAGATAAGAGCTCCTACAATGAGCAGTTCTTC.

V is TRBV7-2 and J is TRBJ1-2; D is ambiguous. Looked up from germline, CDR1 is SGHTA and CDR2 is FQGNSA. V was pared by 4 bases and J by 5 bases, with 8 bases between. The CDR3 totals 12 residues. CDR3 amino acids: CASSYSSYGYTF. CDR3 sequence (DNA): TGTGCCAGCAGCTACTCGAGTTATGGCTACACCTTC.

The chain recombines TRBV27 with TRBJ2-6; unclear D gene. Deletions cut 4 bases from V and 0 bases from J, with 10 bases between. CDR1 MNHEY and CDR2 SMNVEV come from the germline V gene (reference sequence). CDR3 length equals 16 residues. The CDR3 here is CASSSWTGSGANVLTF. The CDR3 DNA follows: TGTGCCAGCAGTTCCTGGACCGGCTCTGGGGCCAACGTCCTGACTTTC.

The gene calls are TRBV9 and TRBJ2-7, with 15 bases aligning to TRBD2. V shed 4 bases and J 6 bases; nucleotides not matched to a gene: 11. Germline V gene sequence: CDR1 SGDLS, CDR2 YYNGEE. This CDR3 has 17 amino acids. This CDR3 reads CASSPGLAGGPRSEQYF. DNA of the CDR3: TGTGCCAGCAGCCCCGGACTAGCGGGAGGGCCGCGTAGCGAGCAGTACTTC.

The rearrangement uses TRBV28 and TRBJ1-2; 9 positions agree with TRBD1. Germline-derived CDR1 and CDR2 are MDHEN and SYDVKM. This CDR3 comprises 13 residues. V gave up 4 bases and J gave up 7 bases; unmatched junction bases: 4. CDR3 sequence reads: CASSSGTGTGYTF. The CDR3 coding sequence is TGTGCCAGCAGTTCCGGGACAGGGACTGGCTACACCTTC.

As concerns this clone: This same CDR3 is encoded by further DNA sequences in the sample. The genes are TRBV7-9 and TRBJ2-7; tentative D call: TRBD2 (6 bases). The CDR3 is 14 amino acids. Trimming removed 5 bases from V and 2 bases from J, with 13 bases in between. Germline V gene data show CDR1 as SEHNR and CDR2 as FQNEAQ (reference sequence). CDR3 residues: CASSLVRDPYEQYF. In DNA, the CDR3 is TGTGCCAGCAGCCTGGTGCGGGATCCCTACGAGCAGTACTTC.

This clone was seen more than once but under ten times. The CDR3 nucleotides read TGCGCCAGCAGCTTGGGATGGACTAGCACAGATACGCAGTATTTT. It specifies CASSLGWTSTDTQYF. The chain couples TRBV5-1 to TRBJ2-3; D possibly corresponds to TRBD2 (5 bases). V was clipped by 0 bases and J by 0 bases, with 8 bases between them. The CDR3 consists of 15 residues. Germline V gene lookup returns CDR1 SGHRS and CDR2 YFSETQ.

This clone was seen a single time. CDR3 amino acids: CASSGDRVDQPQHF. Here the CDR3 DNA reads TGTGCCAGCAGCGGCGACAGGGTAGATCAGCCCCAGCATTTT. V is TRBV7-2 and J is TRBJ1-5; the match to TRBD1 covers 7 bases. Trimming removed 5 bases from V and 5 bases from J; junction bases left unmatched: 6. CDR3 length: 14 residues. CDR1 is SGHTA, CDR2 FQGNSA, per germline.

The chain combines TRBV28 with TRBJ1-2, with D uncertain. The CDR3 is 15 amino acids. In germline, CDR1 is MDHEN, CDR2 SYDVKM. V lost 6 bases and J lost 4, with 18 bases in between. In DNA form, the CDR3 reads TGTGCCAGCAGCCCCTTGCCGAGCCCCGGCTATGGCTACACCTTC. Translation gives CASSPLPSPGYGYTF.

The rearrangement joins TRBV28 to TRBJ2-7; 10 nucleotides agree with TRBD2. Losses at the gene ends were 1 base for V and 2 bases for J; bases not matched to a gene: 5. The CDR3 totals 16 residues. Germline V lookup: CDR1 MDHEN, CDR2 SYDVKM. The DNA of the CDR3 is TGTGCCAGCAGTTTATCGGCTAGCGGGAGCACCTACGAGCAGTACTTC. This gives the protein CASSLSASGSTYEQYF.

This chain connects TRBV28 to TRBJ1-2; perhaps TRBD1 as D (6 bases). The CDR3 extends over 15 amino acids. Trimming cost V 4 bases and J 8 bases, with 20 bases left between them. Germline CDR1 is MDHEN and CDR2 is SYDVKM. The CDR3 spells CASSSSLDRLRGYTF. CDR3 sequence (DNA): TGTGCCAGCAGTTCTTCCCTCGACAGGCTGAGGGGCTACACCTTC.